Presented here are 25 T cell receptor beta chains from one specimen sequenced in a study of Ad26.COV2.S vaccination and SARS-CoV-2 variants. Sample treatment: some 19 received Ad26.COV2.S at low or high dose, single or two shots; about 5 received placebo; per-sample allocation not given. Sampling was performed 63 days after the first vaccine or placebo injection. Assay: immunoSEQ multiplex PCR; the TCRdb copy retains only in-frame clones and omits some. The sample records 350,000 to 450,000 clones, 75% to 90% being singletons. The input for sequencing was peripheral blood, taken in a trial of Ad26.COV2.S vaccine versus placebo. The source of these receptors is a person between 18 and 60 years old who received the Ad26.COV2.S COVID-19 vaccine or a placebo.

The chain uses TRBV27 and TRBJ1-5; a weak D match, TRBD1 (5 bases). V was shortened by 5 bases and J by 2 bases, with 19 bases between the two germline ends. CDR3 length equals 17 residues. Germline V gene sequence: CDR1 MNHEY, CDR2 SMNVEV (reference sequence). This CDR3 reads CASSPVGPRGGNQPQHF. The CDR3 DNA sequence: TGTGCCAGCAGTCCAGTGGGACCTCGAGGGGGCAATCAGCCCCAGCATTTT.

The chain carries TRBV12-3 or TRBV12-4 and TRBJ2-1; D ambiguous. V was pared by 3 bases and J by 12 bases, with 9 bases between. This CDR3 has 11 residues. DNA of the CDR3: TGTGCCAGCAGTTTGGCACATTGGCAGTTCTTC. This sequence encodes CASSLAHWQFF.

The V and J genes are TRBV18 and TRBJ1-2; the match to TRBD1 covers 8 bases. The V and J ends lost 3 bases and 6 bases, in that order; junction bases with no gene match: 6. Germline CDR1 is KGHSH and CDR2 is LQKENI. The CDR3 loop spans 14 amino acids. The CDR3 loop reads CASSPGGQVHGYTF. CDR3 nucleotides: TGTGCCAGCTCACCTGGGGGACAGGTTCATGGCTACACCTTC.

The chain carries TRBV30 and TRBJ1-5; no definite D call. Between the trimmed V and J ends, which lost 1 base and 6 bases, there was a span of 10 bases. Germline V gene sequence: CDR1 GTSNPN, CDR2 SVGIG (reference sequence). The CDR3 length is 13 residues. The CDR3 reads CAWSGGLGQPQHF. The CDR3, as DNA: TGTGCCTGGAGTGGGGGTCTCGGTCAGCCCCAGCATTTT.

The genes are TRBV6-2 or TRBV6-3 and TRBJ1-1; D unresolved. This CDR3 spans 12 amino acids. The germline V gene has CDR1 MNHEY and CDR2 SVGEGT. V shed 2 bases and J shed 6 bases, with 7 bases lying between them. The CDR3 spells CASSYRKAEAFF. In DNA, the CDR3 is TGTGCCAGCAGTTACAGGAAGGCTGAAGCTTTCTTT.

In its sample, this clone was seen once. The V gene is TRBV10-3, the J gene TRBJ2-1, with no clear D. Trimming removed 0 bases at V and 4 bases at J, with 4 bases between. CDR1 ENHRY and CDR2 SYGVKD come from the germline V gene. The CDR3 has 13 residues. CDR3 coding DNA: TGTGCCATCAGTGAGTCCGGGTACAATGAGCAGTTCTTC. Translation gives CAISESGYNEQFF.

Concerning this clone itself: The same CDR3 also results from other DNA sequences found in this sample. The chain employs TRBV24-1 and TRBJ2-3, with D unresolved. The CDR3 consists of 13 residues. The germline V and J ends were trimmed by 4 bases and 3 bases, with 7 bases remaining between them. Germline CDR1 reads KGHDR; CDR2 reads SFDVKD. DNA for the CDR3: TGTGCCACCAGTGACCCTCCGACAGATACGCAGTATTTT. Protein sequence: CATSDPPTDTQYF.

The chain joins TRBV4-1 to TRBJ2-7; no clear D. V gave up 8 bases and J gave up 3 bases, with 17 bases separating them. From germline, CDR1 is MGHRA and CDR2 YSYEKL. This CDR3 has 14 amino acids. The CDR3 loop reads CASSEYDSNYEQYF. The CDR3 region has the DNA TGCGCCAGCTCCGAATACGACTCCAACTACGAGCAGTACTTC.

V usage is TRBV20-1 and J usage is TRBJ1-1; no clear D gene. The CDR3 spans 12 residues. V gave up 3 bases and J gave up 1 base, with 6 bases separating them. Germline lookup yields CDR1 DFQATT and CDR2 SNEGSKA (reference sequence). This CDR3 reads CSASEANTEAFF. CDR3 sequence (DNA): TGCAGTGCTAGTGAAGCGAACACTGAAGCTTTCTTT.

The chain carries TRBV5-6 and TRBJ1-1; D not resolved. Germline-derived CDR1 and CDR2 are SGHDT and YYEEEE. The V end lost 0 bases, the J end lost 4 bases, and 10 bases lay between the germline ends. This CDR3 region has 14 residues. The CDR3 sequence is CASSLGYKGTEAFF. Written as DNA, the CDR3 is TGTGCCAGCAGCTTGGGTTACAAGGGCACTGAAGCTTTCTTT.

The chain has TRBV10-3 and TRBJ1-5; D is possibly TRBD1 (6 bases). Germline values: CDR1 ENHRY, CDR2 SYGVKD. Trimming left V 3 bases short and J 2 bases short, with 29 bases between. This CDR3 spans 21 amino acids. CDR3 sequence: CAISDNFKIRDNRPGNQPQHF. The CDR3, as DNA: TGTGCCATCAGTGATAACTTTAAAATCCGGGACAATCGTCCGGGCAATCAGCCCCAGCATTTT.

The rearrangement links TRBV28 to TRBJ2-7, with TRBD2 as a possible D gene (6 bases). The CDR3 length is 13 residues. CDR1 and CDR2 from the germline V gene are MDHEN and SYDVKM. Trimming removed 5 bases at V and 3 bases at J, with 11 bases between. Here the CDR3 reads CASSPGLNYEQYF. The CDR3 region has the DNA TGTGCCAGCAGTCCGGGACTTAACTACGAGCAGTACTTC.

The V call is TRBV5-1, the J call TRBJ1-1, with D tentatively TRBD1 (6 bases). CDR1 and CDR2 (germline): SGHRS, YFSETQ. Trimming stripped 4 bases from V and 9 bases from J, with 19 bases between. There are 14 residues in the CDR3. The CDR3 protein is CASSPGTPGRQAFF. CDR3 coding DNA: TGCGCCAGCAGCCCAGGGACACCTGGCAGGCAAGCTTTCTTT.

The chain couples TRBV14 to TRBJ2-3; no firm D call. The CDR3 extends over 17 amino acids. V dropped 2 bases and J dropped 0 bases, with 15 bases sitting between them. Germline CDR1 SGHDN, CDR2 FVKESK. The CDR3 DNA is TGTGCCAGCAGCCAACCCCTGGGCGGCGGCAGCACAGATACGCAGTATTTT. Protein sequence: CASSQPLGGGSTDTQYF.

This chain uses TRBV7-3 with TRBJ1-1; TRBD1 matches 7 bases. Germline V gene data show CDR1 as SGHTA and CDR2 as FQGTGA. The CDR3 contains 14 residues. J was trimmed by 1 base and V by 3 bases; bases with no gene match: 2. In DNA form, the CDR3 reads TGTGCCAGCAGCTTGGGACAGACGAACACTGAAGCTTTCTTT. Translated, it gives CASSLGQTNTEAFF.

DNA of the CDR3: TGTGCCAGCAGCCGAGACAGGGGGAACACTGAAGCTTTCTTT. Translation: CASSRDRGNTEAFF. The chain joins TRBV7-8 to TRBJ1-1; 8 bases agree with TRBD1. This CDR3 spans 14 amino acids. V was pared by 5 bases and J by 1 base, with 3 bases of the junction left unmatched. Per the germline V gene, CDR1 is SGHVS and CDR2 is FQNEAQ.

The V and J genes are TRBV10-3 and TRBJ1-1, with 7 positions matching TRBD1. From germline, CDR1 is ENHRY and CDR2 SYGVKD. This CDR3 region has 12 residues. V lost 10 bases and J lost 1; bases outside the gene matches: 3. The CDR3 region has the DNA TGTGCCACTCGGGACAGGAACACTGAAGCTTTCTTT. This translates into CATRDRNTEAFF.

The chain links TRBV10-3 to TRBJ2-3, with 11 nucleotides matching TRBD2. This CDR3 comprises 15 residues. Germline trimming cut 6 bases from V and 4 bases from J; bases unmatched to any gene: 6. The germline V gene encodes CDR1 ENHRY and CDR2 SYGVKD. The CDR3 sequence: CAIRATSGRADTQYF. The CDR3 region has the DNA TGTGCCATCAGAGCTACTAGCGGGAGAGCAGATACGCAGTATTTT.

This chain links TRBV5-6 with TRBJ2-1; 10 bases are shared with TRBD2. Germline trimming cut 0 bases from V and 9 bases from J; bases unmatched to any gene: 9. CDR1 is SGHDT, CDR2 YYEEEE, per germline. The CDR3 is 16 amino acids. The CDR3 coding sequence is TGTGCCAGCAGCTTGGGTCTAGCGGGAGCCAGGGGTGAGCAGTTCTTC. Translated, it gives CASSLGLAGARGEQFF.

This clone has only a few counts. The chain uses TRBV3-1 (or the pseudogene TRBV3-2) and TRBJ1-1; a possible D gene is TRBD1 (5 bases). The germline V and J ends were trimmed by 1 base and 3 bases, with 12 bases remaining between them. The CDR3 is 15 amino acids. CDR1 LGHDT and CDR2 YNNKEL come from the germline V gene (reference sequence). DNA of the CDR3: TGTGCCAGCAGCCAAGGCGGGGAAGGGGACACTGAAGCTTTCTTT. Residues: CASSQGGEGDTEAFF.

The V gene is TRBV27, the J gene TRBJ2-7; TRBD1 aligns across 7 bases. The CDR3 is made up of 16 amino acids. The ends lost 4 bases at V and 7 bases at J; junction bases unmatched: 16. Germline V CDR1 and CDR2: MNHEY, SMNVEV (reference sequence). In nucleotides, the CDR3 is TGTGCCAGCAGTTCCGTCGAGAGACAGGGAACTGGTGAGCAGTACTTC. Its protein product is CASSSVERQGTGEQYF.

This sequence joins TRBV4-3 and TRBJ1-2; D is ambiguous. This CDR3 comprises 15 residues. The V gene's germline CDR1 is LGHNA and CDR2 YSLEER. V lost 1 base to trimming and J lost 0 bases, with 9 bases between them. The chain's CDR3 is CASSQAFRANYGYTF. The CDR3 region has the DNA TGCGCCAGCAGCCAAGCTTTCCGAGCTAACTATGGCTACACCTTC.

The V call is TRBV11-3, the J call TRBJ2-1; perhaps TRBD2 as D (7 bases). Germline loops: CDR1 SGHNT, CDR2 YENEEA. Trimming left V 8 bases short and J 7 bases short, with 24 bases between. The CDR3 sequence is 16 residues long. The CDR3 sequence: CASSGGRAGVRNEQFF. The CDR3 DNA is TGTGCCAGCTCGGGGGGACGAGCAGGGGTTCGGAATGAGCAGTTCTTC.

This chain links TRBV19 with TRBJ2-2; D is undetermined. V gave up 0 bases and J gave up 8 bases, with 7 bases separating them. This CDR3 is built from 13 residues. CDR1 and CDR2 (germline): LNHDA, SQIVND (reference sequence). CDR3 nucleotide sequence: TGTGCCAGTAGTATAGATCAGACGGGGGAGCTGTTTTTT. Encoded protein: CASSIDQTGELFF.

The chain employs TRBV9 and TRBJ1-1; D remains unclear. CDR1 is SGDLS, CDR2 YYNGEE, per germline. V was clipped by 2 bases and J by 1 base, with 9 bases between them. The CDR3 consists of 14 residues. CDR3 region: CASSVSTQNTEAFF. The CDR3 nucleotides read TGTGCCAGCAGCGTTAGCACCCAGAACACTGAAGCTTTCTTT.